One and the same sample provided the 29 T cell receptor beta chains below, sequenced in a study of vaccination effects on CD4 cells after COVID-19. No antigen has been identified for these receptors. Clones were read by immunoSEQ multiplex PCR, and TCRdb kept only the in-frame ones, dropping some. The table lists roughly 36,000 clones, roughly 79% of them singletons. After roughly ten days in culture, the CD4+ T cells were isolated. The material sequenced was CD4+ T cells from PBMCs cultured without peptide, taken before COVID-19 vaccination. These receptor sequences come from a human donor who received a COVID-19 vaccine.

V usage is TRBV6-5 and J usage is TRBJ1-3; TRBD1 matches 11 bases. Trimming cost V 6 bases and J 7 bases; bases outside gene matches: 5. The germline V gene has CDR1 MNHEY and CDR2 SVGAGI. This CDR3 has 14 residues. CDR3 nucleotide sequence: TGTGCCAGCAGGATGGACAGGGGGCCGAACACCATATATTTT. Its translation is CASRMDRGPNTIYF.

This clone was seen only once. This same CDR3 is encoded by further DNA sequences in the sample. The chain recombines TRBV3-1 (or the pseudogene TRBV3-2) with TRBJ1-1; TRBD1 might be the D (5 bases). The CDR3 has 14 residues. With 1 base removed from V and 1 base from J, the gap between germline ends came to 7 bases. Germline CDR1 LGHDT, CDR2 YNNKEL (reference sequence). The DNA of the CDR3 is TGTGCCAGCAGCCAAGTCGGGGGGAACACTGAAGCTTTCTTT. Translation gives CASSQVGGNTEAFF.

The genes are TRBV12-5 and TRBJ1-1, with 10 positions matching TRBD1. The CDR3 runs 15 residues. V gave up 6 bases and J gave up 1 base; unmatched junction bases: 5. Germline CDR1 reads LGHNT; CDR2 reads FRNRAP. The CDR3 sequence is CASGQTGGKNTEAFF. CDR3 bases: TGTGCTAGTGGACAGACAGGGGGCAAGAACACTGAAGCTTTCTTT.

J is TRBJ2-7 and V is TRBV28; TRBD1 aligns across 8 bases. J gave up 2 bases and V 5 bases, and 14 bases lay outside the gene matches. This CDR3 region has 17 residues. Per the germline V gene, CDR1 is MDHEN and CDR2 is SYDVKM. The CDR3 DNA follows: TGTGCCAGCAGTAACGGACAGGGTGGTACCCAAGCCTACGAGCAGTACTTC. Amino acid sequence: CASSNGQGGTQAYEQYF. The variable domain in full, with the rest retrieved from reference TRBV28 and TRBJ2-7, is DVKVTQSSRYLVKRTGEKVFLECVQDMDHENMFWYRQDPGLGLRLIYFSYDVKMKEKGDIPEGYSVSREKKERFSLILESASTNQTSMYLCASSNGQGGTQAYEQYFGPGTRLTVT.

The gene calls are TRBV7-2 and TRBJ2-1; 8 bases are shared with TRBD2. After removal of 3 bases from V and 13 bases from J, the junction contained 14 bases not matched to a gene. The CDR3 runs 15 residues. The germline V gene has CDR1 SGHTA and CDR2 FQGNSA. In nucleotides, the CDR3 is TGTGCCAGCAGCTTTGGACTAGCTGCTACAATGGGTCAGTTCTTC. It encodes CASSFGLAATMGQFF.

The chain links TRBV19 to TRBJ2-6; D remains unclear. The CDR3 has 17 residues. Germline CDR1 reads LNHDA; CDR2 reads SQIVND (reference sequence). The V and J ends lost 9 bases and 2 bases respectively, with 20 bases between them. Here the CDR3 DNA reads TGTGCCAGAAATGGACCCACGTTTTTGGCTGGGGCCAACGTCCTGACTTTC. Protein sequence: CARNGPTFLAGANVLTF.

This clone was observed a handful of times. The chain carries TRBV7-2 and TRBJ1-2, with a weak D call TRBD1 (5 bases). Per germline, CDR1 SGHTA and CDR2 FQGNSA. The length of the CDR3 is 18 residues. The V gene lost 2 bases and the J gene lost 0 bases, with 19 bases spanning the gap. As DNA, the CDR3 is TGTGCCAGCAGCTTAAACCGTGGGAGGGACCGGGCTAACTATGGCTACACCTTC. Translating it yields CASSLNRGRDRANYGYTF. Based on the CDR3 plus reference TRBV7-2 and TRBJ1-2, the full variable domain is GAGVSQSPSNKVTEKGKDVELRCDPISGHTALYWYRQSLGQGLEFLIYFQGNSAPDKSGLPSDRFSAERTGGSVSTLTIQRTQQEDSAVYLCASSLNRGRDRANYGYTFGSGTRLTVV.

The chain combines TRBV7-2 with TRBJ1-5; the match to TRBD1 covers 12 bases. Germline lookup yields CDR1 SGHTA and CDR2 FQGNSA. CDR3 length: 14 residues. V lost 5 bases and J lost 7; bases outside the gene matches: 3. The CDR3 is CASSQGQGAQPQHF. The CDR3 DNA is TGTGCCAGCAGCCAGGGACAGGGGGCACAGCCCCAGCATTTT.

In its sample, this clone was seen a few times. In DNA form, the CDR3 reads TGTGCCAGCAGTGCTTGGGGGAGCAATCAGCCCCAGCATTTT. Translation gives CASSAWGSNQPQHF. The chain recombines TRBV2 with TRBJ1-5; D may be TRBD1 (5 bases). V gave up 4 bases and J gave up 1 base, with 8 bases separating them. The CDR3 covers 14 residues. Germline assignment: CDR1 SNHLY and CDR2 FYNNEI.

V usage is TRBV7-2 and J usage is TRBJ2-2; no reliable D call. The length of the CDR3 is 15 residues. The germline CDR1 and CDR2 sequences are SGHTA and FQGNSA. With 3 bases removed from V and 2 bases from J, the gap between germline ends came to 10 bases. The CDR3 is CASSFDRRNTGELFF. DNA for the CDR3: TGTGCCAGCAGCTTTGACCGACGTAACACCGGGGAGCTGTTTTTT.

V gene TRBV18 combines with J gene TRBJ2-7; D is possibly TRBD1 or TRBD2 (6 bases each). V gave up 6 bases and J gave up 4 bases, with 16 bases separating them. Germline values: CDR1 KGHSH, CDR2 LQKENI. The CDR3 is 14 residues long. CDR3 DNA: TGTGCCAGCTCCCCAGTTCCGGGGGCGTACGAGCAGTACTTC. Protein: CASSPVPGAYEQYF.

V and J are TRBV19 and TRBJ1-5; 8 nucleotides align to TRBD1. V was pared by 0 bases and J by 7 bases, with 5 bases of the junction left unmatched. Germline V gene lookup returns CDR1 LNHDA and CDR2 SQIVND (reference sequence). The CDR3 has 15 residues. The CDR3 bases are TGTGCCAGTAGTATAGAAGGGCAGGGGGCCCAGCCCCAGCATTTT. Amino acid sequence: CASSIEGQGAQPQHF.

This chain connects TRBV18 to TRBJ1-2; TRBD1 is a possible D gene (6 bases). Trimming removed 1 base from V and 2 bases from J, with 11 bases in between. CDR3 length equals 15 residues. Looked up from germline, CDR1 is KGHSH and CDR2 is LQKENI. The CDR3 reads CASSPQQGSNYGYTF. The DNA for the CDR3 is TGTGCCAGCTCACCACAACAGGGATCCAACTATGGCTACACCTTC.

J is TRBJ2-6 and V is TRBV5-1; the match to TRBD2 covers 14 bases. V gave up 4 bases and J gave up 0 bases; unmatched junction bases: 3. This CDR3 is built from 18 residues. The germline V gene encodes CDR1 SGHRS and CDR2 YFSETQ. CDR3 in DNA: TGCGCCAGCAGCCAAGGACTAGCGGGGGGCTCTGGGGCCAACGTCCTGACTTTC. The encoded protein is CASSQGLAGGSGANVLTF.

CDR3 DNA sequence: TGCGCCAGCAGCTTACGGGAAAACACTGAAGCTTTCTTT. It encodes CASSLRENTEAFF. The genes are TRBV5-1 and TRBJ1-1; D unclear. This CDR3 has 13 amino acids. The ends were cut back, 2 bases at V and 2 bases at J, with 7 bases in the middle. Per germline, CDR1 SGHRS and CDR2 YFSETQ.

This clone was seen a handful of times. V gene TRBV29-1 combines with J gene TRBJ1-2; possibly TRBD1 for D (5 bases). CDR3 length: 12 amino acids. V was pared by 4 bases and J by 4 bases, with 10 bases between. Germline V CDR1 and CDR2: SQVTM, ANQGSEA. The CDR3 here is CSVVQGGYGYTF. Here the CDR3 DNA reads TGCAGCGTTGTTCAGGGAGGCTATGGCTACACCTTC. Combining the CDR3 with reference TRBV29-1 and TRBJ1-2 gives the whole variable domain SAVISQKPSRDICQRGTSLTIQCQVDSQVTMMFWYRQQPGQSLTLIATANQGSEATYESGFVIDKFPISRPNLTFSTLTVSNMSPEDSSIYLCSVVQGGYGYTFGSGTRLTVV.

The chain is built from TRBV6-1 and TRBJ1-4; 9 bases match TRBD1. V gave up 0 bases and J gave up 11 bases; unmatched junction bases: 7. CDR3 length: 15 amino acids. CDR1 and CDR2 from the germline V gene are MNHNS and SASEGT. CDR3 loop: CASSEAFDRGNKLFF. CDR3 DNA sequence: TGTGCCAGCAGTGAAGCTTTTGACAGGGGGAACAAACTGTTTTTT.

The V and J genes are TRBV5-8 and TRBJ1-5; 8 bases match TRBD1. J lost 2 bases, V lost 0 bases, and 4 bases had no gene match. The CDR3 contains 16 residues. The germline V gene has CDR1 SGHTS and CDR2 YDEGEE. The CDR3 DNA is TGTGCCAGCAGCTTGGGGACAGGGTTGGGCAATCAGCCCCAGCATTTT. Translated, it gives CASSLGTGLGNQPQHF.

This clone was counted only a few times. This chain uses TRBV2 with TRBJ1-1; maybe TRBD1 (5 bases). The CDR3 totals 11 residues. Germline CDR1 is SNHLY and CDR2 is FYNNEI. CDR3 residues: CAMTENTEAFF. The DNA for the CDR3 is TGTGCGATGACAGAGAACACTGAAGCTTTCTTT.

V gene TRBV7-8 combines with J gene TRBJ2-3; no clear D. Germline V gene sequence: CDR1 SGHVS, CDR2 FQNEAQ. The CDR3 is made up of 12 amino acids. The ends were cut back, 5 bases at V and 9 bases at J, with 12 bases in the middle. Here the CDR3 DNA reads TGTGCCAGCAGCCTGGACGTCGCCACGCAGTATTTT. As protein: CASSLDVATQYF.

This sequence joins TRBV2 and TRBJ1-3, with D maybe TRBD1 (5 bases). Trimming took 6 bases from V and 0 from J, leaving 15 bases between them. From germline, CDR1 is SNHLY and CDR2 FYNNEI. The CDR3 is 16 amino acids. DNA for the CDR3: TGTGCCAGCAGATATCCGGTGGACAACTCTGGAAACACCATATATTTT. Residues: CASRYPVDNSGNTIYF.

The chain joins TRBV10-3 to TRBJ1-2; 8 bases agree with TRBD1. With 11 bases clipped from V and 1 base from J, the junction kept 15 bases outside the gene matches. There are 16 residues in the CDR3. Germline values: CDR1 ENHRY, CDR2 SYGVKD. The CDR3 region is CASRGTGGFRNYGYTF. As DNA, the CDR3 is TGTGCCTCAAGGGGGACAGGCGGTTTCCGTAACTATGGCTACACCTTC.

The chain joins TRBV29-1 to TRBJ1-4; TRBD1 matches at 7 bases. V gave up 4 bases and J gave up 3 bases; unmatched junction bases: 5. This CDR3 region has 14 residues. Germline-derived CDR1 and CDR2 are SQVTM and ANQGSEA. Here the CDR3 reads CSVGLGTANEKLFF. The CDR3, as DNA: TGCAGCGTTGGACTGGGGACAGCTAATGAAAAACTGTTTTTT.

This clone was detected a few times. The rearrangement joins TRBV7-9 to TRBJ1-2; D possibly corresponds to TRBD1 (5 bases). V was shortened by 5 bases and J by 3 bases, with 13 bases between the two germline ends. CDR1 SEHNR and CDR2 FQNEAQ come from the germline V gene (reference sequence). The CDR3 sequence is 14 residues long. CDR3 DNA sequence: TGTGCCAGCAGCCGTAGGGGCAGGGACTATGGCTACACCTTC. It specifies CASSRRGRDYGYTF.

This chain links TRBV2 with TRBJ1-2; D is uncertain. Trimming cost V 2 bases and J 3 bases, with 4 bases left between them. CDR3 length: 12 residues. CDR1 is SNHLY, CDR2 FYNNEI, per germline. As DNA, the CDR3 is TGTGCCAGCAGTGAAATAGACTATGGCTACACCTTC. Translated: CASSEIDYGYTF.

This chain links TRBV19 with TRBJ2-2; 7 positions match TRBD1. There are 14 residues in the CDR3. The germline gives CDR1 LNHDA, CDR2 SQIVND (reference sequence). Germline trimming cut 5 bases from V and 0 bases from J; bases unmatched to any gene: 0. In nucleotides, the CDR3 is TGTGCCAGTAGTGGACAGGCGAACACCGGGGAGCTGTTTTTT. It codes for CASSGQANTGELFF.

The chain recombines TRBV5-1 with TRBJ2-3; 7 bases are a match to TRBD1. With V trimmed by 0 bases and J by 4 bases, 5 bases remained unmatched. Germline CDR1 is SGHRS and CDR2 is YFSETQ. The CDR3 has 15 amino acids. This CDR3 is CASSLGRQGADTQYF. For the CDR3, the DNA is TGCGCCAGCAGCTTGGGTCGTCAGGGGGCAGATACGCAGTATTTT.

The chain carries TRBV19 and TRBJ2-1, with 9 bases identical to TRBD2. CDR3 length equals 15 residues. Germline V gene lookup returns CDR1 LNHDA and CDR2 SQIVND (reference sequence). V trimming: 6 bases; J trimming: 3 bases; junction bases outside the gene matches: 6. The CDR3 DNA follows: TGTGCCAGTAGATCTGCTAGCGGGATCTACAATGAGCAGTTCTTC. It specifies CASRSASGIYNEQFF.

The CDR3 coding sequence is TGTGCCAGTAGTATGGGGACCGCCAGGAGTAATCAGCCCCAGCATTTT. This codes for CASSMGTARSNQPQHF. The rearrangement joins TRBV19 to TRBJ1-5; D is perhaps TRBD1 (5 bases). The CDR3 is 16 amino acids. The ends were cut back, 3 bases at V and 4 bases at J, with 16 bases in the middle. The germline V gene encodes CDR1 LNHDA and CDR2 SQIVND (reference sequence).